The 16 T cell receptor beta chains below all came from one sample that was sequenced in a study of PD-1 blockade in classical Hodgkin lymphoma. TCRdb's table, derived via immunoSEQ multiplex PCR, lists solely in-frame clones and lacks some. The top ten clones hold 17% of a sample with around 92,000 clones, 75% to 85% of them seen once. Time point defined: cycle 4 day 1 (C4D1), after less than 7 weeks of nivolumab. In every patient, relapse followed autologous stem cell transplantation, while exposure to brentuximab vedotin differed. This specimen consisted of peripheral blood mononuclear cells (PBMCs), obtained before the fourth cycle of nivolumab. The receptors stem from a human donor with classical Hodgkin lymphoma.

CDR3 region: CSVDETWPSANYGYTF. CDR3 bases: TGCAGCGTTGACGAAACATGGCCCTCGGCAAACTATGGCTACACCTTC. The chain combines TRBV29-1 with TRBJ1-2; unclear D gene. Germline V CDR1 and CDR2: SQVTM, ANQGSEA. V gave up 3 bases and J gave up 2 bases, with 19 bases separating them. This CDR3 has 16 residues.

CDR3 region: CASSPRIESTNEKLFF. In DNA form, the CDR3 reads TGTGCCAGCTCACCAAGGATAGAATCAACTAATGAAAAACTGTTTTTT. The chain recombines TRBV18 with TRBJ1-4; D uncertain. Trimming took 2 bases from V and 0 from J, leaving 10 bases between them. The CDR3 runs 16 residues. Per germline, CDR1 KGHSH and CDR2 LQKENI. The whole variable domain, remainder taken from reference TRBV18 and TRBJ1-4, is NAGVMQNPRHLVRRRGQEARLRCSPMKGHSHVYWYRQLPEEGLKFMVYLQKENIIDESGMPKERFSAEFPKEGPSILRIQQVVRGDSAAYFCASSPRIESTNEKLFFGSGTQLSVL.

CDR3 residues: CASSISRRDEQFF. The CDR3, as DNA: TGTGCCAGTAGTATCTCGCGGCGAGATGAGCAGTTCTTC. The chain employs TRBV19 and TRBJ2-1; D not resolved. The germline gives CDR1 LNHDA, CDR2 SQIVND (reference sequence). The CDR3 is 13 residues long. Trimming stripped 3 bases from V and 8 bases from J, with 11 bases between.

This clone has more than one count but fewer than ten. The chain joins TRBV6-6 to TRBJ2-3; possibly TRBD2 for D (6 bases). There are 14 residues in the CDR3. V lost 2 bases and J lost 4, with 10 bases in between. Germline lookup yields CDR1 MNHNY and CDR2 SVGAGI (reference sequence). The CDR3 DNA follows: TGTGCCAGCAGTTACGATGGAGGGTCAGATACGCAGTATTTT. Residues: CASSYDGGSDTQYF.

There are a few counts of this clone. The genes are TRBV14 and TRBJ2-6; D unresolved. From germline, CDR1 is SGHDN and CDR2 FVKESK. The CDR3 is 15 residues long. The V end was cut by 4 bases, the J end by 4 bases, with 11 bases between. The CDR3 nucleotides read TGTGCCAGCAGCCTATGGTCGGGCGGGGCCAACGTCCTGACTTTC. Protein product: CASSLWSGGANVLTF.

The rearrangement uses TRBV18 and TRBJ2-7, with 7 bases fitting TRBD2. Germline V lookup: CDR1 KGHSH, CDR2 LQKENI. V lost 4 bases and J lost 2; bases outside the gene matches: 11. This CDR3 comprises 16 residues. DNA for the CDR3: TGTGCCAGCTCACAAACGAGCGGGAATCAGGCCTACGAGCAGTACTTC. As protein: CASSQTSGNQAYEQYF.

In this sample, this clone turned up once. This chain connects TRBV6-1 to TRBJ2-2; D remains ambiguous. Between the trimmed V and J ends, which lost 0 bases and 4 bases, there was a span of 15 bases. The length of the CDR3 is 17 residues. CDR1 is MNHNS and CDR2 is SASEGT in the germline V gene. The CDR3 here is CASSEASSSEVTGELFF. The CDR3 coding sequence is TGTGCCAGCAGTGAAGCTAGCAGCTCCGAGGTCACCGGGGAGCTGTTTTTT.

This chain connects TRBV10-3 to TRBJ2-7; TRBD1 matches 10 bases. The CDR3 extends over 12 amino acids. V dropped 8 bases and J dropped 4; count of bases not matched to a gene: 2. Germline V gene lookup returns CDR1 ENHRY and CDR2 SYGVKD. This chain's CDR3 is CAIRQGAYEQYF. DNA of the CDR3: TGTGCCATCCGACAGGGGGCGTACGAGCAGTACTTC.

The chain is built from TRBV6-5 and TRBJ1-1, with TRBD1 matching over 9 bases. Germline loops: CDR1 MNHEY, CDR2 SVGAGI. This CDR3 contains 14 residues. With V trimmed by 8 bases and J by 8 bases, 12 bases remained unmatched. The DNA for the CDR3 is TGTGCCAGCCTATTCCTCCCGGGACAGGGAGAAGCTTTCTTT. This translates into CASLFLPGQGEAFF.

This clone occurred a few times. This chain joins TRBV10-3 and TRBJ1-1; 8 bases are shared with TRBD1. The CDR3 sequence is 14 residues long. Germline-derived CDR1 and CDR2 are ENHRY and SYGVKD. V trimming: 5 bases; J trimming: 5 bases; junction bases outside the gene matches: 7. The CDR3 nucleotides read TGTGCCATCAGTATACAGGGGGGAGGAACTGAAGCTTTCTTT. This gives the protein CAISIQGGGTEAFF.

The genes are TRBV18 and TRBJ2-7, with unresolved D. CDR3 length: 16 residues. Germline-derived CDR1 and CDR2 are KGHSH and LQKENI. Deletions cut 2 bases from V and 2 bases from J, with 16 bases between. CDR3: CASSPTHLWATYEQYF. DNA for the CDR3: TGTGCCAGCTCACCAACCCATTTATGGGCGACCTACGAGCAGTACTTC.

The V and J genes are TRBV11-3 and TRBJ2-7; D gene ambiguous. There are 13 residues in the CDR3. Germline assignment: CDR1 SGHNT and CDR2 YENEEA. V was shortened by 1 base and J by 1 base, with 5 bases between the two germline ends. Written as DNA, the CDR3 is TGTGCCAGCAGCTTAGGACCTTCCTACGAGCAGTACTTC. It is translated as CASSLGPSYEQYF. The variable domain in full, completed from reference TRBV11-3 and TRBJ2-7, reads EAGVVQSPRYKIIEKKQPVAFWCNPISGHNTLYWYLQNLGQGPELLIRYENEEAVDDSQLPKDRFSAERLKGVDSTLKIQPAELGDSAVYLCASSLGPSYEQYFGPGTRLTVT.

This clone was detected a few times. This sequence joins TRBV7-6 and TRBJ1-3; weak D call: TRBD1 (5 bases). CDR1 and CDR2 (germline): SGHVS, FNYEAQ. This CDR3 has 17 residues. Trimming took 2 bases from V and 8 from J, leaving 22 bases between them. The CDR3 coding sequence is TGTGCCAGCAGCTTAAGTTCGGTCGGTCAGGGTGGTCACACCATATATTTT. Translating it yields CASSLSSVGQGGHTIYF. The whole variable domain, filled in from reference TRBV7-6 and TRBJ1-3, reads GAGVSQSPRYKVTKRGQDVALRCDPISGHVSLYWYRQALGQGPEFLTYFNYEAQQDKSGLPNDRFSAERPEGSISTLTIQRTEQRDSAMYRCASSLSSVGQGGHTIYFGEGSWLTVV.

V gene TRBV6-5 combines with J gene TRBJ2-2; unclear D gene. The CDR3 covers 14 residues. V lost 6 bases, J lost 4 bases, and 12 bases lay in between. Germline V gene lookup returns CDR1 MNHEY and CDR2 SVGAGI. The CDR3 region is CASSPPTTTGELFF. DNA for the CDR3: TGTGCCAGCAGCCCACCTACCACCACCGGGGAGCTGTTTTTT.

This rearrangement joins TRBV10-3 to TRBJ2-7; no definite D call. The CDR3 spans 13 residues. V was shortened by 4 bases and J by 3 bases, with 10 bases between the two germline ends. The germline CDR1 and CDR2 sequences are ENHRY and SYGVKD. The CDR3 nucleotides are TGTGCCATCAGTGGAGACTGGAACTACGAGCAGTACTTC. Its translation: CAISGDWNYEQYF.

The chain employs TRBV19 and TRBJ1-5; D ambiguous. Trimming left V 7 bases short and J 1 base short, with 14 bases between. This CDR3 has 15 amino acids. The germline gives CDR1 LNHDA, CDR2 SQIVND (reference sequence). The CDR3 nucleotides read TGTGCCAGTACCCGTGGAGGTACCAGCAATCAGCCCCAGCATTTT. Translated, it gives CASTRGGTSNQPQHF.